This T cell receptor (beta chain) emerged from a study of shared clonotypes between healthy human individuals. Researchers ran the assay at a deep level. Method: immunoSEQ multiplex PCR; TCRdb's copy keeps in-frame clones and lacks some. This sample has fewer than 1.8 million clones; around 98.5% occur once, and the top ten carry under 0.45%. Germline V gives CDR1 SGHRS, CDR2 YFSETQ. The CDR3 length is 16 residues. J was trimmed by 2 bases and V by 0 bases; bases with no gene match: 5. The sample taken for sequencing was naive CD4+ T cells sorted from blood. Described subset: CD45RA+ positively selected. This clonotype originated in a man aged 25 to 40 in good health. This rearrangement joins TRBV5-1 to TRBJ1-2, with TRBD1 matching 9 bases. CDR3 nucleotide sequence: TGCGCCAGCAGCTTGGGAAACAGGGGGCAGAACTATGGCTACACCTTC. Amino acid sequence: CASSLGNRGQNYGYTF. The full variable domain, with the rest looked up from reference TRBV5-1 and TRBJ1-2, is KAGVTQTPRYLIKTRGQQVTLSCSPISGHRSVSWYQQTPGQGLQFLFEYFSETQRNKGNFPGRFSGRQFSNSRSEMNVSTLELGDSALYLCASSLGNRGQNYGYTFGSGTRLTVV.